This paragraph covers one T cell receptor beta chain sequence. This record comes from a study of blood T cell repertoires in COVID-19. Produced via immunoSEQ multiplex PCR; TCRdb's table is partial and in-frame only. The sample comprises about 150,000 clones, over 75% of which are singletons, and 0.95% to 1.5% rests with the top ten. The sequenced sample was PBMCs or T cells enriched from blood (not recorded which). The source is a young woman with acute COVID-19.

CDR3 nucleotides: TGCGCCAGCAGCCCACTAGCGGGAGCTCCTAATTCTTACAATGAGCAGTTCTTC. It is translated as CASSPLAGAPNSYNEQFF. The chain joins TRBV4-3 to TRBJ2-1; 11 bases match TRBD2. The CDR3 totals 18 residues. Germline V gene sequence: CDR1 LGHNA, CDR2 YSLEER. Germline trimming cut 4 bases from V and 4 bases from J; bases unmatched to any gene: 12.